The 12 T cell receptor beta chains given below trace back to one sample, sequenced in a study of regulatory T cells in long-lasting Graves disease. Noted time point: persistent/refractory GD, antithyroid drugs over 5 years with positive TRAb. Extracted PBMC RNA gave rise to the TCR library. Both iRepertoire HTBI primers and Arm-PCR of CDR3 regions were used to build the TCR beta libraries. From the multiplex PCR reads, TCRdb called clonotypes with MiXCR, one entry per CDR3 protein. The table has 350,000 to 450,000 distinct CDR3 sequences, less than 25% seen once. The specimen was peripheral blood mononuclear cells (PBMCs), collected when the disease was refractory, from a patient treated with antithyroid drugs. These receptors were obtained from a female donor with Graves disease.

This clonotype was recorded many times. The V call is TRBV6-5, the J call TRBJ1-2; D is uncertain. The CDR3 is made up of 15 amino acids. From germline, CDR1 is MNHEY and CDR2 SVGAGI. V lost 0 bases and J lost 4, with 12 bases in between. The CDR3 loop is CASSYSEGLSYGYTF. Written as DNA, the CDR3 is TGTGCCAGCAGTTACTCGGAGGGATTGAGCTATGGCTACACCTTC.

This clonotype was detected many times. As DNA, the CDR3 is TGTGCCAGCAGTTACCGGACAGGGTTAGTTGCAGAGACCCAGTACTTC. As protein: CASSYRTGLVAETQYF. The J gene is TRBJ2-5, the V gene TRBV6-5; TRBD1 aligns across 8 bases. From germline, CDR1 is MNHEY and CDR2 SVGAGI. V trimming: 2 bases; J trimming: 4 bases; junction bases outside the gene matches: 9. The CDR3 has 16 residues.

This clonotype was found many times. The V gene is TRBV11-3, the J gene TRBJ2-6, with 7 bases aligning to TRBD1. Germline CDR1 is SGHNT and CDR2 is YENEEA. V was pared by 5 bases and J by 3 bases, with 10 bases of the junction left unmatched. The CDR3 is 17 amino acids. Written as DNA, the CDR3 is TGTGCCAGCAGCCCGTCCACAGGGGAGAATGGGGCCAACGTCCTGACTTTC. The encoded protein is CASSPSTGENGANVLTF.

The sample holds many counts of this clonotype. As DNA, the CDR3 is TGTGCCAGCACCCAATGGGTTGGCAATCAGCCCCAGCATTTT. It translates to CASTQWVGNQPQHF. V and J are TRBV28 and TRBJ1-5, with unresolved D. With 7 bases removed from V and 2 bases from J, the gap between germline ends came to 12 bases. Per germline, CDR1 MDHEN and CDR2 SYDVKM. The length of the CDR3 is 14 residues.

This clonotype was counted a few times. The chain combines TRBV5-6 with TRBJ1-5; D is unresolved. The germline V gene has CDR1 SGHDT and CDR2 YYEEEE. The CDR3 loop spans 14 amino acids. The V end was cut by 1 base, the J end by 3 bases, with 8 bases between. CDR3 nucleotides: TGTGCCAGCAGCTTGTCCGCAGACAATCAGCCCCAGCATTTT. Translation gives CASSLSADNQPQHF.

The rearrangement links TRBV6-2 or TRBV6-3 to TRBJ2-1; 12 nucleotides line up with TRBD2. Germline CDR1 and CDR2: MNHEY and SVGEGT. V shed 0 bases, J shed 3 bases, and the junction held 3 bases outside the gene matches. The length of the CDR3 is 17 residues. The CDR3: CASSYSGLAGIYNEQFF. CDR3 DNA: TGTGCCAGCAGTTACTCAGGACTAGCGGGGATCTACAATGAGCAGTTCTTC.

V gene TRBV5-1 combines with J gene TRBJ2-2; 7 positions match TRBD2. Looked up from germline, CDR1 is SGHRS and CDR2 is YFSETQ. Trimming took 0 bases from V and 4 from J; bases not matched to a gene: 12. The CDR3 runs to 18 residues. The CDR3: CASSLEGGAGVGTGELFF. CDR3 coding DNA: TGCGCCAGCAGCTTGGAAGGAGGGGCGGGAGTCGGCACCGGGGAGCTGTTTTTT. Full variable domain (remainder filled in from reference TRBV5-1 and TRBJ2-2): KAGVTQTPRYLIKTRGQQVTLSCSPISGHRSVSWYQQTPGQGLQFLFEYFSETQRNKGNFPGRFSGRQFSNSRSEMNVSTLELGDSALYLCASSLEGGAGVGTGELFFGEGSRLTVL.

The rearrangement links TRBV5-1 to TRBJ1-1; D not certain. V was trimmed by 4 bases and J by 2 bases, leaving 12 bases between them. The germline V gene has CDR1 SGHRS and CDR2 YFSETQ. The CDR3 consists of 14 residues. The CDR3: CASSPGRSNTEAFF. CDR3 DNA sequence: TGCGCCAGCAGCCCCGGCAGGAGCAACACTGAAGCTTTCTTT.

CDR3 protein: CATSSTGFWETQYF. CDR3 bases: TGTGCCACCAGCAGTACAGGGTTTTGGGAGACCCAGTACTTC. This chain joins TRBV15 and TRBJ2-5; D may be TRBD1 (6 bases). Germline V CDR1 and CDR2: LNHNV, YYDKDF (reference sequence). Trimming pared 3 bases from V and 5 bases from J, leaving 13 bases between. This CDR3 has 14 residues.

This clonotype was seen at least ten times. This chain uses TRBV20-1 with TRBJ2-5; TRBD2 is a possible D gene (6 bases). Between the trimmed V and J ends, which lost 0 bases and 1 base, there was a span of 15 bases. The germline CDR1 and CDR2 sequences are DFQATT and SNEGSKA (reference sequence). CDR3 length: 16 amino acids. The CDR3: CSAREPAGLRQETQYF. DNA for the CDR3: TGCAGTGCTAGAGAACCCGCGGGACTCCGCCAAGAGACCCAGTACTTC.

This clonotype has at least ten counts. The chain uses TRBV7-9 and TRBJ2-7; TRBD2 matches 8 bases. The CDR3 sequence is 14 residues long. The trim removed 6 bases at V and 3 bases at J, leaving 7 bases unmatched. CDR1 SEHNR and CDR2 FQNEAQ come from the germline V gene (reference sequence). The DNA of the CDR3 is TGTGCCAGCAGTTTCGGACTAGCTGGCTACGAGCAGTACTTC. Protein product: CASSFGLAGYEQYF.

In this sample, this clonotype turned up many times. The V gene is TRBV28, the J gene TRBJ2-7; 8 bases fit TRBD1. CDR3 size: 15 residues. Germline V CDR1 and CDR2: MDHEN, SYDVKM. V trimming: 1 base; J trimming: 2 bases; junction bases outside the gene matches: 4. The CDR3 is CASSLSLTGAYEQYF. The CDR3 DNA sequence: TGTGCCAGCAGTTTATCCCTGACAGGGGCCTACGAGCAGTACTTC.